This T cell receptor (beta chain) was recorded in a study of T cell responses to AZD1222 COVID-19 vaccine. Study-wide points: The donors showed a predominance of white British ancestry and of females, with possible underestimation of clonal diversity. CD4 TCRs associated with vaccination spanned spike, dominating at 160-218 and 743-854.

V was clipped by 5 bases and J by 6 bases; unmatched bases: 5. The length of the CDR3 is 14 residues. The germline gives CDR1 ENHRY, CDR2 SYGVKD. This clone was detected only once. Antigen unknown. The protocol was immunoSEQ multiplex PCR, while the TCRdb copy is restricted to in-frame clones and leaves out a portion. The sample lists fewer than 200,000 clones, approximately 94% occurring once. The sequencing used peripheral blood, collected on day 0 of AZD1222 vaccination. The V and J genes are TRBV10-3 and TRBJ2-1; 9 bases align to TRBD2. This receptor was taken from an adult in good health. The CDR3, as DNA: TGTGCCATCAGTAATAGCGGGAGTGGCAATGAGCAGTTCTTC. Translating it yields CAISNSGSGNEQFF.